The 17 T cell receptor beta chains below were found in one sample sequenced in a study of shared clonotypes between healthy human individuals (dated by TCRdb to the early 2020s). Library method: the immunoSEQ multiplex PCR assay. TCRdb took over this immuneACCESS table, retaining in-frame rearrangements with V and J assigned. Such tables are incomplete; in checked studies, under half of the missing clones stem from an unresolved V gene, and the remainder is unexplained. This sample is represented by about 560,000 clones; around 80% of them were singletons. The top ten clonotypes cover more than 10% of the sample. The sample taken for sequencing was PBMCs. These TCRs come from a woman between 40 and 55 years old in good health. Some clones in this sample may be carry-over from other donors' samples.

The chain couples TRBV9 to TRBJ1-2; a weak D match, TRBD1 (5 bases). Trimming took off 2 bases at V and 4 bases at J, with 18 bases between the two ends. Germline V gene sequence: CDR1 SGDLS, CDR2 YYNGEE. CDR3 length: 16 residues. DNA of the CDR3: TGTGCCAGCAGCGTCTCTCCTTCAGACAGCATCTATGGCTACACCTTC. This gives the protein CASSVSPSDSIYGYTF.

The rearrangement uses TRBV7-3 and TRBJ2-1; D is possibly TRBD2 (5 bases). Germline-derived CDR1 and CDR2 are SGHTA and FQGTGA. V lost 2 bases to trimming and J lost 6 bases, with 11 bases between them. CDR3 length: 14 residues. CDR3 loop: CASSLGSGSNEQFF. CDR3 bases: TGTGCCAGCAGCTTAGGGTCGGGGTCCAATGAGCAGTTCTTC.

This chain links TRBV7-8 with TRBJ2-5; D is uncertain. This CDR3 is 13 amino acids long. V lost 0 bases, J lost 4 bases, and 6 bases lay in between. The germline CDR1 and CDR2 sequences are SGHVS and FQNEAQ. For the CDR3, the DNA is TGTGCCAGCAGCTTAGCGGGCACAGAGACCCAGTACTTC. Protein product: CASSLAGTETQYF.

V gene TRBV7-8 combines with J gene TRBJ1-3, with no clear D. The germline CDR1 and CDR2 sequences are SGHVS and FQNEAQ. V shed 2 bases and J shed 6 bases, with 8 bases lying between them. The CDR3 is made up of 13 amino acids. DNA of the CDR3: TGTGCCAGCAGCTTAACTGGGGAAAACACCATATATTTT. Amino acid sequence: CASSLTGENTIYF.

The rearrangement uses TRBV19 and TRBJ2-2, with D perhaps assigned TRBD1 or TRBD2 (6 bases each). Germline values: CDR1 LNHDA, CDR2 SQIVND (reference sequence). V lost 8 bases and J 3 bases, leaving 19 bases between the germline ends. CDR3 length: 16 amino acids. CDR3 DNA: TGTGCCAGTCGCACTTTAGTGAGGGGGGACACCGGGGAGCTGTTTTTT. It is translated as CASRTLVRGDTGELFF. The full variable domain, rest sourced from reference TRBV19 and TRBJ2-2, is DGGITQSPKYLFRKEGQNVTLSCEQNLNHDAMYWYRQDPGQGLRLIYYSQIVNDFQKGDIAEGYSVSREKKESFPLTVTSAQKNPTAFYLCASRTLVRGDTGELFFGEGSRLTVL.

The DNA for the CDR3 is TGTGCCAGCAGCCCCCGATCTAGCGGGACCCAGTACTTC. Translated: CASSPRSSGTQYF. J is TRBJ2-5 and V is TRBV7-9, with 7 bases matching TRBD2. The V segment lost 5 bases and the J segment 7 bases; nucleotides outside the gene matches: 7. The CDR3 consists of 13 residues. CDR1 SEHNR and CDR2 FQNEAQ come from the germline V gene (reference sequence).

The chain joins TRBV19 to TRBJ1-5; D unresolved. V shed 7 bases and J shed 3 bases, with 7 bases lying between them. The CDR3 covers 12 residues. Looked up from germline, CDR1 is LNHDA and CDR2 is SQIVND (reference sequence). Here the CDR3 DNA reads TGTGCCAGTAACCGGGTCAATCAGCCCCAGCATTTT. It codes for CASNRVNQPQHF. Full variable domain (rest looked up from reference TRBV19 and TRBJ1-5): DGGITQSPKYLFRKEGQNVTLSCEQNLNHDAMYWYRQDPGQGLRLIYYSQIVNDFQKGDIAEGYSVSREKKESFPLTVTSAQKNPTAFYLCASNRVNQPQHFGDGTRLSIL.

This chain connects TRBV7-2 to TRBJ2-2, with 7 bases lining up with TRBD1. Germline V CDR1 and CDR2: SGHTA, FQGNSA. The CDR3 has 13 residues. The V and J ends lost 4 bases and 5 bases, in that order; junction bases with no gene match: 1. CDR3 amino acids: CASSSDRTGELFF. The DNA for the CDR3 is TGTGCCAGCAGCTCGGACAGGACCGGGGAGCTGTTTTTT.

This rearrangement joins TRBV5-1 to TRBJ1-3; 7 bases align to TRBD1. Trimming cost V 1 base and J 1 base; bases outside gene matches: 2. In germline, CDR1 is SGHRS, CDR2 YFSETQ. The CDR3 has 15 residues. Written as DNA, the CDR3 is TGCGCCAGCAGCTTGACAGGGGTTTCTGGAAACACCATATATTTT. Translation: CASSLTGVSGNTIYF.

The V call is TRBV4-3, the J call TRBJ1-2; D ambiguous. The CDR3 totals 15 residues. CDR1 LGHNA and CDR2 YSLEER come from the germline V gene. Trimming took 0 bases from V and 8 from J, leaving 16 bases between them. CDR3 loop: CASSQEGGSWNGYTF. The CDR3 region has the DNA TGCGCCAGCAGCCAAGAAGGTGGGAGTTGGAACGGCTACACCTTC.

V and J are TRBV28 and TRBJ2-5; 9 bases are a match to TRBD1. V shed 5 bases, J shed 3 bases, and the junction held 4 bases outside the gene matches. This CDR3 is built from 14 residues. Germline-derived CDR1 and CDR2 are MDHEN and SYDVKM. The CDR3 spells CASSADRGKETQYF. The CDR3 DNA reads TGTGCCAGCAGTGCGGACAGGGGCAAAGAGACCCAGTACTTC. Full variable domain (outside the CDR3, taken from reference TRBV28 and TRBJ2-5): DVKVTQSSRYLVKRTGEKVFLECVQDMDHENMFWYRQDPGLGLRLIYFSYDVKMKEKGDIPEGYSVSREKKERFSLILESASTNQTSMYLCASSADRGKETQYFGPGTRLLVL.

CDR3 in amino acids: CASSQGEGTGNTIYF. DNA of the CDR3: TGCGCCAGCAGCCAAGGTGAGGGCACTGGAAACACCATATATTTT. V is TRBV4-1 and J is TRBJ1-3; no clear D gene. The V and J ends lost 1 base and 2 bases respectively, with 9 bases between them. Germline CDR1 is MGHRA and CDR2 is YSYEKL. This CDR3 spans 15 amino acids.

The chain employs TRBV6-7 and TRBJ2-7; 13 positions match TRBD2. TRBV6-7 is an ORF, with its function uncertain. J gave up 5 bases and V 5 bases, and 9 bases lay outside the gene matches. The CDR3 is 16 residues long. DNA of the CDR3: TGTGCCAGCAGTCCTACTAGCGGGAGGGCCCGGGACGAGCAGTACTTC. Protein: CASSPTSGRARDEQYF.

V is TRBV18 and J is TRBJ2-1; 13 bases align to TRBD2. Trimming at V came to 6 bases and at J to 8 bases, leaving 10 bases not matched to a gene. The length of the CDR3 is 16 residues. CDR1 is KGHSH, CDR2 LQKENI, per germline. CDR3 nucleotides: TGTGCCAGCTCTCAACGGACTAGCGGGAGAATCGATGAGCAGTTCTTC. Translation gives CASSQRTSGRIDEQFF.

The CDR3 sequence is CASSGPRAGELFF. The DNA for the CDR3 is TGTGCCAGCAGTGGTCCAAGGGCCGGGGAGCTGTTTTTT. This sequence joins TRBV2 and TRBJ2-2; D is ambiguous. V was clipped by 4 bases and J by 6 bases, with 9 bases between them. CDR1 and CDR2 (germline): SNHLY, FYNNEI. The CDR3 loop spans 13 amino acids.

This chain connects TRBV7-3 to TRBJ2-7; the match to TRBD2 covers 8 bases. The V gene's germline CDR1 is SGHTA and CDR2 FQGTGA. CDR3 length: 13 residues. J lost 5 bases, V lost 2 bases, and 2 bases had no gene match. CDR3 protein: CASSLWREDEQYF. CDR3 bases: TGTGCCAGCAGCTTATGGCGGGAGGACGAGCAGTACTTC.

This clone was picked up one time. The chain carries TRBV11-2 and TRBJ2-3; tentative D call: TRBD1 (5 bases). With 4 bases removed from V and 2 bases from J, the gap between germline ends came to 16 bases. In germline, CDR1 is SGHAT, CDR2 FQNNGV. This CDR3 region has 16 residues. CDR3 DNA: TGTGCCAGCAGCTCAGGGTTCGGTCCCGACACAGATACGCAGTATTTT. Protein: CASSSGFGPDTDTQYF.